The present entry profiles one T cell receptor (beta chain) with its context. Its antigen is unidentified. Construction of the TCRbeta library involved unique molecular identifiers. TCRdb called the PCR reads again in MiXCR, with one record for every CDR3 protein. The sample carries 100,000 to 150,000 distinct CDR3 sequences, 23% recorded once. The data stem from a study of T-cell reconstitution after alpha-beta-depleted transplantation in children. Study results and limitations: By one year post-transplant, T-cell counts and diversity largely arose from T cells that were newly produced. Expanded clones from the graft, numbering several hundred, reportedly supplied alpha-beta T cells about two months after transplant. Day-60 TCRbeta diversity that was high in some patients was derived from surviving recipient T cells and thymic progenitors.

CDR1 is MNHNS and CDR2 is SASEGT in the germline V gene. The CDR3 length is 13 residues. V lost 5 bases to trimming and J lost 3 bases, with 11 bases between them. This TCR was sampled from a male patient between 2 and 9 years old who had a stem cell transplant for chronic granulomatous disease, so the T cells may come from the graft donor. The source material was PBMCs, mostly from graft donor cells, sampled 180 days after TCRalphabeta/CD19-depleted stem cell transplant. This chain uses TRBV6-1 with TRBJ2-7, with D possibly being TRBD1 (5 bases). The CDR3 bases are TGTGCCAGCAGTAAAAGACAGTTCTACGAGCAGTACTTC. Translating gives CASSKRQFYEQYF.